This paragraph covers one T cell receptor beta chain sequence. Naive CD8 isolation took CD45RO-negative cells positively selected for CCR7 and excluded terminally differentiated effector memory CD45RA+ cells. This entry is derived from a study of shared clonotypes between healthy human individuals. Produced via immunoSEQ multiplex PCR; TCRdb's table is partial and in-frame only. The sample shows 2 million to 2.5 million clones, 85% to 95% of them seen only once. This CDR3 has 15 residues. J was trimmed by 4 bases and V by 5 bases; bases with no gene match: 5. Looked up from germline, CDR1 is SGHTA and CDR2 is FQGNSA.

The source of this sequence is a man aged 18 to 30 in good health. The rearrangement joins TRBV7-2 to TRBJ2-7; 13 bases are shared with TRBD2. The sample consisted of naive CD8+ T cells sorted from blood. This CDR3 reads CASSPRTSGSYEQYF. The CDR3 DNA sequence: TGTGCCAGCAGCCCCCGGACTAGCGGGAGTTACGAGCAGTACTTC.